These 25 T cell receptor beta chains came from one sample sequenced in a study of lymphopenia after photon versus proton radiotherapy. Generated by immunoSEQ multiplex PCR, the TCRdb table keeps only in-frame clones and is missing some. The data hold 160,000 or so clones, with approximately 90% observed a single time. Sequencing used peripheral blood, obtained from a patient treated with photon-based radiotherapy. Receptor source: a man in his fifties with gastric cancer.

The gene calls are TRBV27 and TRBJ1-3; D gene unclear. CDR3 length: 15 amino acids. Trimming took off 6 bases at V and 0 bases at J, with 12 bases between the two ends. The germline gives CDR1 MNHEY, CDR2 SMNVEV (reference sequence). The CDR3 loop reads CASRGQRDSGNTIYF. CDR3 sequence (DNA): TGTGCCAGCAGAGGGCAGCGAGACTCTGGAAACACCATATATTTT.

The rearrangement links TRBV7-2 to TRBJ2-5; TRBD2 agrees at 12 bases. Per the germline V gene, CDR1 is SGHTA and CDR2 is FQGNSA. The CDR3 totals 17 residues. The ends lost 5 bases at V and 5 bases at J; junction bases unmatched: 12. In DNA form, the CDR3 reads TGTGCCAGCAGCCCCCGGTCGGCTAGCGGGAGGGCGGAGACCCAGTACTTC. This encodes CASSPRSASGRAETQYF.

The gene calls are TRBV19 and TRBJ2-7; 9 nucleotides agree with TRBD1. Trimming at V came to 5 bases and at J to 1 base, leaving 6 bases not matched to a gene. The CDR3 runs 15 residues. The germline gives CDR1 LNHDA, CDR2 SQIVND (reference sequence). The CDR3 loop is CASSPRGQGSYEQYF. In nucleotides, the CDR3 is TGTGCCAGTAGTCCCAGGGGACAGGGTTCCTACGAGCAGTACTTC. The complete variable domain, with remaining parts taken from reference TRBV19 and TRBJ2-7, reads DGGITQSPKYLFRKEGQNVTLSCEQNLNHDAMYWYRQDPGQGLRLIYYSQIVNDFQKGDIAEGYSVSREKKESFPLTVTSAQKNPTAFYLCASSPRGQGSYEQYFGPGTRLTVT.

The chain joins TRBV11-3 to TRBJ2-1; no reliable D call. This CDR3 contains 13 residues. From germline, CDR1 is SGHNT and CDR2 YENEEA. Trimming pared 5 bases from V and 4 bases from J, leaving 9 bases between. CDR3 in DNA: TGTGCCAGCAGCGTGGAGTCATACAATGAGCAGTTCTTC. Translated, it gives CASSVESYNEQFF.

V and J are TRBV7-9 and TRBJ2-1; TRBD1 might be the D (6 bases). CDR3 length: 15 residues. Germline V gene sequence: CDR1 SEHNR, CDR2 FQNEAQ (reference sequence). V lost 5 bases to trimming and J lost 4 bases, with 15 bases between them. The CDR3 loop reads CASSKTAQGYNEQFF. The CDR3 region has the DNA TGTGCCAGCAGCAAAACGGCCCAGGGGTACAATGAGCAGTTCTTC.

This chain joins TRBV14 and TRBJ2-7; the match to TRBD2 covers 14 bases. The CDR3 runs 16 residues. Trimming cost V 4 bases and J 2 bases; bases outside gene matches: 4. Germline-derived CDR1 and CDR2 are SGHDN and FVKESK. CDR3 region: CASSRRLAGGPYEQYF. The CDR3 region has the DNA TGTGCCAGCAGCCGCAGACTAGCGGGAGGGCCCTACGAGCAGTACTTC. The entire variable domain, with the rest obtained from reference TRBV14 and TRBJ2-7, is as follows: EAGVTQFPSHSVIEKGQTVTLRCDPISGHDNLYWYRRVMGKEIKFLLHFVKESKQDESGMPNNRFLAERTGGTYSTLKVQPAELEDSGVYFCASSRRLAGGPYEQYFGPGTRLTVT.

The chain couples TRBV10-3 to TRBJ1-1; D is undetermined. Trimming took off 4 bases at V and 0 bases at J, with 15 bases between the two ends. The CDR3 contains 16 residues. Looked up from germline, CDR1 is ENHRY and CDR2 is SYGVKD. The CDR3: CAISGGVLRLNTEAFF. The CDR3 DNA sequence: TGTGCCATCAGTGGCGGGGTCCTAAGGTTGAACACTGAAGCTTTCTTT.

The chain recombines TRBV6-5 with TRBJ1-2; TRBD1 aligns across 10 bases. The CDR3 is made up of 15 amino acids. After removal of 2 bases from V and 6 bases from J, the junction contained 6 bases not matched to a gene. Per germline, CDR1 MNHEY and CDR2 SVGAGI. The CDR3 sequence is CASSYQGTGVDGYTF. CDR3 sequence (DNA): TGTGCCAGCAGTTACCAAGGGACAGGGGTTGATGGCTACACCTTC.

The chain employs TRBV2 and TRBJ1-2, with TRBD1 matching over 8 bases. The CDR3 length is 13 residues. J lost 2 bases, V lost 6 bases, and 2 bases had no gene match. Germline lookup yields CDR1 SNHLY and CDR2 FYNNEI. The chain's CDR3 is CASRTGGNYGYTF. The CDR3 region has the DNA TGTGCCAGCAGAACAGGGGGGAACTATGGCTACACCTTC.

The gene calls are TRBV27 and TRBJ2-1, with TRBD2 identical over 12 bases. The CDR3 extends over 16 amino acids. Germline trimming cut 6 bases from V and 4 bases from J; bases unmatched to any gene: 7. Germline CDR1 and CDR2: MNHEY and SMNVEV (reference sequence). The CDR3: CASRRLAGDNYNEQFF. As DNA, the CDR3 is TGTGCCAGCAGGAGACTAGCGGGAGATAATTACAATGAGCAGTTCTTC.

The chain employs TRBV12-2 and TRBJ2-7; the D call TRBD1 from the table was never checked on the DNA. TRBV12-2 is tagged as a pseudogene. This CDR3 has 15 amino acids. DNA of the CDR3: TGTGCAAGTCGCTCAAGACAGGAAAACTCCTACGAGCAGTACTTC. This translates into CASRSRQENSYEQYF.

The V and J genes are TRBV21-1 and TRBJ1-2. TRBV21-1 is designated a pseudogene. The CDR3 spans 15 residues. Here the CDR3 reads CASSNCVHRLYGYTF. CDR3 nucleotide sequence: TGTGCCAGCAGCAATTGTGTACACCGGCTTTATGGCTACACCTTC.

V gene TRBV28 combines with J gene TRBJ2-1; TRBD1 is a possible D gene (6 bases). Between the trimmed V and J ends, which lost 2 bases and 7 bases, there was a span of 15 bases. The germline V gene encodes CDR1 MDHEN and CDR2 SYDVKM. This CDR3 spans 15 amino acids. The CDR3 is CASSLKGVSENEQFF. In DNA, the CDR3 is TGTGCCAGCAGTTTAAAGGGGGTATCGGAAAATGAGCAGTTCTTC.

The CDR3 DNA sequence: TGTGCCAGCAGCTCCAGGGGAGGTTCAGGAAACACCATATATTTT. This sequence encodes CASSSRGGSGNTIYF. The chain joins TRBV5-6 to TRBJ1-3; tentatively, D is TRBD1 (6 bases). The CDR3 runs 15 residues. The ends were cut back, 3 bases at V and 4 bases at J, with 14 bases in the middle. The germline V gene encodes CDR1 SGHDT and CDR2 YYEEEE.

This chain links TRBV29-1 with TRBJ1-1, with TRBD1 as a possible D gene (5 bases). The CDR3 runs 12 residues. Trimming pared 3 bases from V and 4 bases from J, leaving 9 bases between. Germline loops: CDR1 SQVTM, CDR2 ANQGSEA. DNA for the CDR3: TGCAGCGTTGATAAGGGGCCCACTGAAGCTTTCTTT. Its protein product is CSVDKGPTEAFF.

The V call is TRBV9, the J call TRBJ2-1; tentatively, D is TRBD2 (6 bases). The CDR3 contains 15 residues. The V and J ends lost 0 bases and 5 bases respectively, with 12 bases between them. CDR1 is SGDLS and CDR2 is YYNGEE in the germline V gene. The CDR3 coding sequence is TGTGCCAGCAGCGTAGATGCGGGGACGCACAATGAGCAGTTCTTC. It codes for CASSVDAGTHNEQFF.

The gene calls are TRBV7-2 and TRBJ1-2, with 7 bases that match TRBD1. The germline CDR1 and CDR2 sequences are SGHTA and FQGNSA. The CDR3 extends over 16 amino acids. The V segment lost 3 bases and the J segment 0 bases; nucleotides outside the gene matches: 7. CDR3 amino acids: CASSLAPGQPNYGYTF. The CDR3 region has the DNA TGTGCCAGCAGCTTGGCCCCGGGACAGCCTAACTATGGCTACACCTTC.

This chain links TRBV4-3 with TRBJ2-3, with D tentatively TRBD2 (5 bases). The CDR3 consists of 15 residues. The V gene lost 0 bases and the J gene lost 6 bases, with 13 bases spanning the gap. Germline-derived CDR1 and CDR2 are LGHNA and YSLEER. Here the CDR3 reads CASSQDLAGGDTQYF. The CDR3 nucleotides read TGCGCCAGCAGCCAAGATCTTGCCGGAGGCGATACGCAGTATTTT.

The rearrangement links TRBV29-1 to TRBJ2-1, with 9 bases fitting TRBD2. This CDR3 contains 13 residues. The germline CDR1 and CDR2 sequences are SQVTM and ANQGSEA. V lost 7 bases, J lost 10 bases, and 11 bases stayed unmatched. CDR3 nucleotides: TGCAGCGGACGGCGGGAGGGCCCCAGAGAGCAGTTCTTC. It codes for CSGRREGPREQFF.

CDR3 in DNA: TGTGCTAGTGGCCAGGGGGCCGCCCTCTACAATGAGCAGTTCTTC. Residues: CASGQGAALYNEQFF. The chain links TRBV12-5 to TRBJ2-1; 8 nucleotides align to TRBD1. This CDR3 has 15 residues. Unmatched junction bases numbered 7, after V lost 6 bases and J lost 3 bases. Germline V lookup: CDR1 LGHNT, CDR2 FRNRAP.

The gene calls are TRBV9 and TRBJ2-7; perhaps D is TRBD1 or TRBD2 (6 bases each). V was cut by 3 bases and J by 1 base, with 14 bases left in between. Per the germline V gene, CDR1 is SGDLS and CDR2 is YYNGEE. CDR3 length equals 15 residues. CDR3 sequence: CASSGQAGSSYEQYF. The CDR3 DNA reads TGTGCCAGCAGCGGACAGGCGGGGTCATCCTACGAGCAGTACTTC.

The CDR3 region has the DNA TGTGCCAGCAGTGAACGGTTCGGCAATCAGCCCCAGCATTTT. This codes for CASSERFGNQPQHF. This chain uses TRBV2 with TRBJ1-5; D gene uncertain. Germline values: CDR1 SNHLY, CDR2 FYNNEI. The CDR3 runs 14 residues. The ends were cut back, 2 bases at V and 2 bases at J, with 7 bases in the middle.

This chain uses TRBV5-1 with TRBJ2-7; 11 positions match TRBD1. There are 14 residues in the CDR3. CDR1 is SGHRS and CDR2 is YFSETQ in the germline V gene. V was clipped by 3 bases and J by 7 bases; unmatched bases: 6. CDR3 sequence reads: CASSSGQGAQEQYF. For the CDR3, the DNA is TGCGCCAGCAGCTCAGGACAGGGGGCGCAAGAGCAGTACTTC.

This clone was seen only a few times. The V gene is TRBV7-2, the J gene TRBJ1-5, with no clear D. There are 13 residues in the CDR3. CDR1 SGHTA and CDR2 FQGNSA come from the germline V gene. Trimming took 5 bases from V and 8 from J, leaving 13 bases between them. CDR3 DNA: TGTGCCAGCAGCCCCCAGCCTTCCGAGCCCCAGCATTTT. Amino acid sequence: CASSPQPSEPQHF. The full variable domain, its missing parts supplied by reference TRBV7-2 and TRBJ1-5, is GAGVSQSPSNKVTEKGKDVELRCDPISGHTALYWYRQSLGQGLEFLIYFQGNSAPDKSGLPSDRFSAERTGGSVSTLTIQRTQQEDSAVYLCASSPQPSEPQHFGDGTRLSIL.

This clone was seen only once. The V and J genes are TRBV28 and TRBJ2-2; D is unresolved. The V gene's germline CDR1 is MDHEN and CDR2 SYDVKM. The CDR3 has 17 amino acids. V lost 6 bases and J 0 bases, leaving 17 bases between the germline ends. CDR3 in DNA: TGTGCCAGCAGCCGTAACGGGTGGATCGCGAACACCGGGGAGCTGTTTTTT. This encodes CASSRNGWIANTGELFF.